These T cell receptor beta chains were read from a single sample in a study. TCRdb called the RT-PCR reads again in MiXCR, with one record for every CDR3 protein. The sample consists of hundreds of thousands of distinct CDR3 sequences, 14% of them appearing once. Sequenced input: memory CD4+ T cells from blood. These receptor sequences come from a female donor in good health, serving as a healthy control. The CDR3 runs from the conserved cysteine through the conserved F or W. Each record gives: D gene, clone size, V gene, J gene, CDR3 DNA, CDR3 protein. D genes are given only for firm matches. Clone size is given for some rows only: seen once, a few or many times, or a class if the clone is expanded.

D: .; size: .; V: TRBV7-2; J: TRBJ2-7; DNA: TGTGCCAGCAGCTTAGCCCCCCAACTTACCTACGAGCAGTACTTC; CDR3: CASSLAPQLTYEQYF
D: TRBD1; size: many; V: TRBV6-5; J: TRBJ1-2; DNA: TGTGCCAGCAGTGGACCGGGACAGGGCTATGGCTACACCTTC; CDR3: CASSGPGQGYGYTF
D: .; size: .; V: TRBV5-1; J: TRBJ1-4; DNA: TGCGCCAGCAGCCCCGGGACACCCCTCACTGAAAAACTGTTTTTT; CDR3: CASSPGTPLTEKLFF
D: TRBD2; size: .; V: TRBV20-1; J: TRBJ2-1; DNA: TGCAGTGCGCTCCCGGGACTAGCGGGGCTCTACAATGAGCAGTTCTTC; CDR3: CSALPGLAGLYNEQFF
D: .; size: few; V: TRBV7-2; J: TRBJ1-3; DNA: TGTGCCAGCAGCGGGGGCGCAAATTATGCTGGAAACACCATATATTTT; CDR3: CASSGGANYAGNTIYF
D: .; size: many; V: TRBV7-2; J: TRBJ1-3; DNA: TGTGCCAGCAGCTTAGGGGTTAGCTCTGGAAACACCATATATTTT; CDR3: CASSLGVSSGNTIYF
D: TRBD1; size: .; V: TRBV5-4; J: TRBJ2-1; DNA: TGTGCCAGCAGCCAGGGGGCCTACAATGAGCAGTTCTTC; CDR3: CASSQGAYNEQFF
D: .; size: few; V: TRBV20-1; J: TRBJ2-1; DNA: TGCAGTGCTATCCAGGACTACCCCTACAATGAGCAGTTCTTC; CDR3: CSAIQDYPYNEQFF
D: .; size: many; V: TRBV20-1; J: TRBJ2-3; DNA: TGCAGTGCGTTCAAGGCGGGAAAAGGCACAGATACGCAGTATTTT; CDR3: CSAFKAGKGTDTQYF
D: .; size: few; V: TRBV6-1; J: TRBJ1-2; DNA: TGTGCCAGCAGTGGTGTGGCGACAATCTATGGCTACACCTTC; CDR3: CASSGVATIYGYTF
D: .; size: many; V: TRBV5-1; J: TRBJ2-1; DNA: TGCGCCAGCAGCTTGGATGGCTACAATGAGCAGTTCTTC; CDR3: CASSLDGYNEQFF
D: .; size: many; V: TRBV20-1; J: TRBJ2-7; DNA: TGCAGTGCTAGCCTCACCACCTACGAGCAGTACTTC; CDR3: CSASLTTYEQYF
D: .; size: .; V: TRBV10-3; J: TRBJ1-2; DNA: TGTGCCATCAGGACCGAGGGGATCAGCCAGGAATATGGCTACACCTTC; CDR3: CAIRTEGISQEYGYTF
D: .; size: .; V: TRBV5-4; J: TRBJ2-3; DNA: TGTGCCAGCAGTCTTTCTACTGGTTGGAGCACAGATACGCAGTATTTT; CDR3: CASSLSTGWSTDTQYF
D: .; size: many; V: TRBV20-1; J: TRBJ1-2; DNA: TGCAGTGCTAGAGACTATGGCTACACCTTC; CDR3: CSARDYGYTF
D: .; size: .; V: TRBV20-1; J: TRBJ1-2; DNA: TGCAGTGCTAGCCCAATTGGACAATCCCACTATGGCTACACCTTC; CDR3: CSASPIGQSHYGYTF
D: .; size: many; V: TRBV12-3/TRBV12-4; J: TRBJ2-2; DNA: TGTGCCAGCAGTGCTAGGCCCGGGGAGCTGTTTTTT; CDR3: CASSARPGELFF
D: .; size: many; V: TRBV4-3; J: TRBJ1-2; DNA: TGCGCCAGCAGCCAAGATCCGGGCGGGCTCTACACCTTC; CDR3: CASSQDPGGLYTF
D: .; size: many; V: TRBV27; J: TRBJ1-5; DNA: TGTGCCAGCAGTGATATCCCCCCAGGTCAGCAGCATTTT; CDR3: CASSDIPPGQQHF
D: .; size: many; V: TRBV7-2; J: TRBJ2-1; DNA: TGTGCCAGCAGCTTGTGGGCGGGGCAGAATGAGCAGTTCTTC; CDR3: CASSLWAGQNEQFF
D: TRBD2; size: .; V: TRBV4-2; J: TRBJ2-5; DNA: TGTGCCAGCAGCCAAGGACGGGAGGGCCGGGGGGAGACCCAGTACTTC; CDR3: CASSQGREGRGETQYF
D: .; size: .; V: TRBV7-9; J: TRBJ2-2; DNA: TGTGCCAGCAGCTCTAAGGGTGGATTCACCGGGGAGCTGTTTTTT; CDR3: CASSSKGGFTGELFF
D: .; size: .; V: TRBV7-9; J: TRBJ1-5; DNA: TGTGCCAGCAGACGGGGAAAAGGGAAGGTGGACAATCAGCCCCAGCATTTT; CDR3: CASRRGKGKVDNQPQHF
D: TRBD1; size: .; V: TRBV20-1; J: TRBJ1-4; DNA: TGCAGTGCTATACAGGGGCTTAATGAAAAACTGTTTTTT; CDR3: CSAIQGLNEKLFF
D: TRBD1; size: .; V: TRBV5-1; J: TRBJ1-1; DNA: TGCGCCAGCAGTCCGCGAGAGGGACAGACGAACACTGAAGCTTTCTTT; CDR3: CASSPREGQTNTEAFF
D: .; size: .; V: TRBV4-3; J: TRBJ1-2; DNA: TGCGCCAGCAGCCAAGTTTCGGGCGCCGGGGGGAATGGCTACACCTTC; CDR3: CASSQVSGAGGNGYTF
D: TRBD1; size: .; V: TRBV7-2; J: TRBJ1-1; DNA: TGTGCCAGCAGCAATCGACAGGGAGCTGAAGCTTTCTTT; CDR3: CASSNRQGAEAFF
D: TRBD1; size: .; V: TRBV7-2; J: TRBJ1-3; DNA: TGTGCCAGCAGCCCGCGCCCGACAAGACAGGGCGGGCCGGACACCATATATTTT; CDR3: CASSPRPTRQGGPDTIYF
D: .; size: .; V: TRBV7-2; J: TRBJ1-1; DNA: TGTGCCAGCAGCCGATTTGGGATCATGAACACTGAAGCTTTCTTT; CDR3: CASSRFGIMNTEAFF
D: TRBD1; size: .; V: TRBV7-6; J: TRBJ1-5; DNA: TGTGCCAGCAGCTGGGATGACAGGGGGCTGGGCAATCAGCCCCAGCATTTT; CDR3: CASSWDDRGLGNQPQHF
D: TRBD1; size: .; V: TRBV6-5; J: TRBJ2-2; DNA: TGTGCCAGCAGTTACTGGGGACAGGGGGACACCGGGGAGCTGTTTTTT; CDR3: CASSYWGQGDTGELFF
D: .; size: few; V: TRBV28; J: TRBJ2-7; DNA: TGTGCCAGCAGTTTGAGTACGAAAGAGCAGTACTTC; CDR3: CASSLSTKEQYF
D: .; size: .; V: TRBV12-3/TRBV12-4; J: TRBJ2-3; DNA: TGTGCCAGCAGTACGACTAGATCAGATACGCAGTATTTT; CDR3: CASSTTRSDTQYF
D: TRBD1; size: .; V: TRBV7-2; J: TRBJ1-3; DNA: TGTGCCAGCAGCCCGCGCGACAGGGGTGCCATATATTTT; CDR3: CASSPRDRGAIYF
D: TRBD1; size: .; V: TRBV30; J: TRBJ2-3; DNA: TGTGCCTGGAGTGCGACAGGGACAGCGCAGTATTTT; CDR3: CAWSATGTAQYF
D: .; size: .; V: TRBV20-1; J: TRBJ2-5; DNA: TGCAGTGAGCAAGGGGTCGGAGAAGAGACCCAGTACTTC; CDR3: CSEQGVGEETQYF
D: TRBD1; size: many; V: TRBV6-1; J: TRBJ2-1; DNA: TGTGCCACCTTACCGGGACAGTGGGTCCATGAGCAGTTCTTC; CDR3: CATLPGQWVHEQFF
D: TRBD2; size: many; V: TRBV5-1; J: TRBJ2-1; DNA: TGCGCCAGCAGCTCTAGCGGGTCAATCAACAATGAGCAGTTCTTC; CDR3: CASSSSGSINNEQFF
D: .; size: few; V: TRBV10-3; J: TRBJ2-4; DNA: TGTGCCATCAGTGCGGGGATACCCAAAAACATTCAGTACTTC; CDR3: CAISAGIPKNIQYF
D: .; size: few; V: TRBV3-1; J: TRBJ2-7; DNA: TGTGCCAGCAGCCAAGACGGTCCCGGCGGCGGGCAGTACTTC; CDR3: CASSQDGPGGGQYF
D: .; size: .; V: TRBV11-2; J: TRBJ2-5; DNA: TGTGCCAGCAGCTTAGAGGGTTACGAGACCCAGTACTTC; CDR3: CASSLEGYETQYF
D: .; size: few; V: TRBV9; J: TRBJ2-4; DNA: TGTGCCAGCAGCGGAAACACCCTAGGGGACATTCAGTACTTC; CDR3: CASSGNTLGDIQYF